This TCR beta chain is from a study of response to subunit inactivated influenza vaccine. Broader study findings: Authors suggested that a seasonal influenza vaccination recruits few new T cells each time.

The CDR3 consists of 14 residues. V dropped 11 bases and J dropped 3; count of bases not matched to a gene: 7. Germline V gene lookup returns CDR1 MNHNS and CDR2 SASEGT. This clonotype has more than one count but fewer than ten. The antigen is undetermined. TCRdb independently ran MiXCR on the RT-PCR reads; one entry per CDR3 protein. The data contain roughly 700,000 distinct CDR3 sequences, 14% of them singletons. The chain combines TRBV6-1 with TRBJ2-2, with TRBD1 matching over 9 bases. The sequence was collected from a man aged 50 or older who received an inactivated influenza vaccine. The sample was PBMCs from blood, taken roughly 15 days before vaccination. The CDR3 region has the DNA TGTGCCGCACCCCGGACAGGGGACACCGGGGAGCTGTTTTTT. Its translation: CAAPRTGDTGELFF.